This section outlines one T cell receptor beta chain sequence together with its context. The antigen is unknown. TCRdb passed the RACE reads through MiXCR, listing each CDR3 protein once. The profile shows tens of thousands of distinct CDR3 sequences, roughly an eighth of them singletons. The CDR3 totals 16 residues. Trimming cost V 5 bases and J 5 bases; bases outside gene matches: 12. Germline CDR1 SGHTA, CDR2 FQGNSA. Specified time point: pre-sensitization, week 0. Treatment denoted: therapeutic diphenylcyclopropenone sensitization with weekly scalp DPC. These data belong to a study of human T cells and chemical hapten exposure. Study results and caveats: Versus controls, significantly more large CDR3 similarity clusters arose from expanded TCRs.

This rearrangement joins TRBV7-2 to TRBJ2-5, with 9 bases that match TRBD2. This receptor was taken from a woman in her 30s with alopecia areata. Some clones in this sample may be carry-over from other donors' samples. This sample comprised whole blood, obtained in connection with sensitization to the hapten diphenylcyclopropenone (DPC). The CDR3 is CASSPWASGDLETQYF. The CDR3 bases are TGTGCCAGCAGCCCTTGGGCTAGCGGGGACCTGGAGACCCAGTACTTC. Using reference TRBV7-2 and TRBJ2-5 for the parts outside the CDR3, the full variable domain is GAGVSQSPSNKVTEKGKDVELRCDPISGHTALYWYRQSLGQGLEFLIYFQGNSAPDKSGLPSDRFSAERTGGSVSTLTIQRTQQEDSAVYLCASSPWASGDLETQYFGPGTRLLVL.